A single sample gave rise to the 18 T cell receptor beta chains below, sequenced in a study of shared T cell receptors in the human thymus. TCRdb's copy holds only in-frame clones and misses some; the assay was immunoSEQ multiplex PCR. This sample has hundreds of thousands of clones, with 70% to 90% found just once. These same data were also listed under a study on human thymus T cells.

What was sequenced was thymocytes. These receptors were taken from a girl younger than two with a congenital heart defect.

This sequence joins TRBV2 and TRBJ1-1, with 10 nucleotides matching TRBD1. The CDR3 sequence is 15 residues long. The V gene end was trimmed by 5 bases and the J gene end by 4 bases; junction bases not matched to a gene: 7. Germline-derived CDR1 and CDR2 are SNHLY and FYNNEI. Here the CDR3 reads CASSNRDRGPTEAFF. In nucleotides, the CDR3 is TGTGCCAGCAGTAACCGGGACAGGGGACCCACTGAAGCTTTCTTT.

Written as DNA, the CDR3 is TGTGCCAGCAGGAATAGCGAGAACACCGGGGAGCTGTTTTTT. It encodes CASRNSENTGELFF. The chain recombines TRBV2 with TRBJ2-2, with D tentatively TRBD2 (5 bases). The CDR3 spans 14 residues. Deletions cut 6 bases from V and 1 base from J, with 9 bases between. Germline CDR1 SNHLY, CDR2 FYNNEI.

The chain carries TRBV6-1 and TRBJ1-2; 9 bases map to TRBD1. Trimming at V came to 1 base and at J to 4 bases, leaving 13 bases not matched to a gene. Germline CDR1 reads MNHNS; CDR2 reads SASEGT. The CDR3 length is 18 residues. The CDR3 sequence: CASSEEPTGGWLRYGYTF. The DNA of the CDR3 is TGTGCCAGCAGTGAAGAACCTACAGGGGGCTGGCTGCGCTATGGCTACACCTTC.

The CDR3 sequence: CASSTDRGNEQFF. The CDR3 DNA reads as TGTGCCAGCTCGACCGACAGGGGAAATGAGCAGTTCTTC. This chain connects TRBV28 to TRBJ2-1, with 8 bases aligning to TRBD1. V shed 8 bases and J 7 bases; nucleotides not matched to a gene: 7. This CDR3 has 13 amino acids. From germline, CDR1 is MDHEN and CDR2 SYDVKM.

The chain carries TRBV6-1 and TRBJ2-2; possibly TRBD1 for D (5 bases). This CDR3 spans 12 amino acids. The ends were cut back, 8 bases at V and 5 bases at J, with 9 bases in the middle. CDR1 and CDR2 (germline): MNHNS, SASEGT. The CDR3 DNA sequence: TGTGCCAGCCGTCAGGGAACCGGGGAGCTGTTTTTT. It translates to CASRQGTGELFF.

This sequence joins TRBV30 and TRBJ1-3; D possibly corresponds to TRBD1 (6 bases). The V and J ends lost 5 bases and 5 bases respectively, with 22 bases between them. This CDR3 comprises 16 residues. Germline assignment: CDR1 GTSNPN and CDR2 SVGIG (reference sequence). The CDR3 sequence: CAWANSGRGRRNTIYF. The CDR3 nucleotides read TGTGCCTGGGCCAACTCCGGCAGGGGAAGAAGAAACACCATATATTTT.

The chain has TRBV5-4 and TRBJ1-1; TRBD1 matches 8 bases. CDR1 and CDR2 from the germline V gene are SGHNT and YYREEE (reference sequence). V trimming: 4 bases; J trimming: 8 bases; junction bases outside the gene matches: 7. This CDR3 is 13 amino acids long. The DNA for the CDR3 is TGTGCCAGCAGCGCGGGACAGGTCAAAGAAGCTTTCTTT. Protein sequence: CASSAGQVKEAFF.

This clone was seen just once. The V call is TRBV7-9, the J call TRBJ1-1, with TRBD1 matching over 7 bases. The J segment lost 6 bases and the V segment lost 4 bases, leaving 17 bases of the junction unmatched. CDR1 is SEHNR and CDR2 is FQNEAQ in the germline V gene (reference sequence). The CDR3 runs 17 residues. CDR3 bases: TGTGCCAGCAGCTGTGGGAGAAACAGGGGAGAAAGGTCTGAAGCTTTCTTT. Translating gives CASSCGRNRGERSEAFF.

This CDR3 reads CASSLGDTVNSPLHF. For the CDR3, the DNA is TGTGCCAGCAGCTTAGGGGACACTGTTAATTCACCCCTCCACTTT. The chain links TRBV7-9 to TRBJ1-6; the D gene is possibly TRBD1 (6 bases). The CDR3 has 15 residues. Germline V gene lookup returns CDR1 SEHNR and CDR2 FQNEAQ (reference sequence). Deletions cut 1 base from V and 6 bases from J, with 10 bases between.

The rearrangement links TRBV28 to TRBJ1-2; 7 bases fit TRBD1. CDR1 and CDR2 (germline): MDHEN, SYDVKM. The V and J ends lost 2 bases and 6 bases, in that order; junction bases with no gene match: 3. This CDR3 has 13 residues. The CDR3 DNA sequence: TGTGCCAGCAGTTTAGAAAGGGGGCATGGCTACACCTTC. The encoded protein is CASSLERGHGYTF.

Note on this clone: At one boundary the junction diverges from the germline segment, which might be a read error. This sequence joins TRBV2 and TRBJ1-1; weak D call: TRBD1 (5 bases). From germline, CDR1 is SNHLY and CDR2 FYNNEI. The CDR3 has 14 residues. CDR3 in amino acids: CASSEDGGDTEAFF. The CDR3 nucleotides read TGTGCCAGCAGCGAAGACGGGGGGGACACTGAAGCTTTCTTT.

Note on this clone: This sample also contains other DNA sequences that code for the same CDR3. The gene calls are TRBV5-1 and TRBJ1-2; 7 bases fit TRBD1. Germline V gives CDR1 SGHRS, CDR2 YFSETQ. The CDR3 totals 16 residues. The J segment lost 2 bases and the V segment lost 6 bases, leaving 13 bases of the junction unmatched. CDR3 amino acids: CASNEGQTTHNYGYTF. The CDR3 nucleotides are TGCGCCAGCAATGAGGGACAGACGACTCACAACTATGGCTACACCTTC.

This clone was seen only once. The rearrangement uses TRBV10-2 and TRBJ2-7; 12 bases fit TRBD2. Trimming took 3 bases from V and 3 from J; bases not matched to a gene: 6. Germline V lookup: CDR1 WSHSY, CDR2 SAAADI. This CDR3 has 16 amino acids. CDR3 coding DNA: TGCGCCAGCAGTGACCTAGCGGGGGGGCTTGGCTACGAGCAGTACTTC. Encoded protein: CASSDLAGGLGYEQYF.

For this clone: The junction departs from germline at one end; a sequencing error may be responsible. The chain recombines TRBV2 with TRBJ2-4, with D maybe TRBD1 (7 bases). The CDR3 totals 14 residues. In germline, CDR1 is SNHLY, CDR2 FYNNEI. The CDR3 DNA reads as TGTGCCAGCAGAGAAGGAGGGGGCGTGTTGACTCAGTACTTC. Amino acid sequence: CASREGGGVLTQYF.

This chain links TRBV5-4 with TRBJ1-2, with 7 bases matching TRBD1. This CDR3 is 14 amino acids long. V was clipped by 4 bases and J by 4 bases; unmatched bases: 7. Germline assignment: CDR1 SGHNT and CDR2 YYREEE (reference sequence). DNA of the CDR3: TGTGCCAGCAGCACGCACAGGGGATCCTATGGCTACACCTTC. This sequence encodes CASSTHRGSYGYTF.

The CDR3 DNA sequence: TGTGCCAGTAAGGGAGGACAGGACCCGCTTGGGTATAGCAATCAGCCCCAGCATTTT. Translated, it gives CASKGGQDPLGYSNQPQHF. The chain recombines TRBV19 with TRBJ1-5, with 7 bases lining up with TRBD1. Germline-derived CDR1 and CDR2 are LNHDA and SQIVND (reference sequence). V lost 7 bases and J lost 0; bases outside the gene matches: 18. There are 19 residues in the CDR3.

V gene TRBV28 combines with J gene TRBJ1-2; D is possibly TRBD1 (5 bases). V lost 3 bases, J lost 1 base, and 15 bases lay in between. CDR3 length: 16 residues. Germline values: CDR1 MDHEN, CDR2 SYDVKM. Here the CDR3 reads CASSFKVVDSNYGYTF. Written as DNA, the CDR3 is TGTGCCAGCAGTTTCAAGGTAGTAGACAGTAACTATGGCTACACCTTC.

The chain couples TRBV11-2 to TRBJ2-1, with D possibly matching TRBD2 (6 bases). In germline, CDR1 is SGHAT, CDR2 FQNNGV. V gave up 7 bases and J gave up 0 bases, with 25 bases separating them. CDR3 length: 19 amino acids. The DNA of the CDR3 is TGTGCCAGCACCGAAGACCCTCGCGGACTACCGAGCTCCTACAATGAGCAGTTCTTC. Encoded protein: CASTEDPRGLPSSYNEQFF.